This TCR beta chain was retrieved from a study of T cells in Graves' hyperthyroidism and ophthalmopathy. At the level of the study: Peripheral blood samples were taken at initial diagnosis, prior to any treatment.

There were TCR beta CDR3 regions amplified from RNA transcripts. HTBI primers were the set used in a first-round RT-PCR of the TCR CDR3. TCRdb re-derived calls from the multiplex PCR reads in MiXCR, one entry per CDR3 protein. The sample includes about half a million distinct CDR3 sequences, just under 20% of them seen just once. This clonotype was seen repeatedly, ten times or more. Antigen unknown. Overall study findings and caveats: In the blood, most expanded thyroid clonotypes above 0.001 appeared as well. Researchers report that a 13 V-J model separated ophthalmopathy from stable hyperthyroidism.

The J segment lost 4 bases and the V segment lost 2 bases, leaving 3 bases of the junction unmatched. CDR3 size: 14 residues. The germline gives CDR1 KGHSH, CDR2 LQKENI. A NOSPECS grade of at least 4, a Clinical Activity Score of at least 3 and duration under 3 months were recorded in ophthalmopathy patients. The receptor was derived from a middle-aged man with Graves' ophthalmopathy. The genes are TRBV18 and TRBJ2-7; TRBD1 matches at 9 bases. The sample taken for sequencing was blood. As DNA, the CDR3 is TGTGCCAGCTCACCAAACAGGGGGCTTTACGAGCAGTACTTC. It specifies CASSPNRGLYEQYF.